This passage covers 15 T cell receptor beta chains from one sample sequenced in a study of T-cell memory formation after mild COVID-19. TCRdb independently ran MiXCR on the 5' RACE reads; one entry per CDR3 protein. Of about 140,000 distinct CDR3 sequences detected, about 14% appear once; the ten largest clones hold 11% to 15%. The source material was PBMCs or a T cell subset sorted from them (not recorded which). These receptors originate from an adult woman who had mild COVID-19 (a few samples of this study predate the infection). Cell type and time point are not known.

This clonotype has only a few counts. The chain employs TRBV7-2 and TRBJ2-7; D remains unclear. CDR3 size: 11 residues. Per germline, CDR1 SGHTA and CDR2 FQGNSA. With 3 bases removed from V and 7 bases from J, the gap between germline ends came to 7 bases. In DNA form, the CDR3 reads TGTGCCAGCAGCTTCCACAGAGAGCAGTACTTC. As protein: CASSFHREQYF.

This sequence joins TRBV30 and TRBJ1-1; no definite D call. V was trimmed by 4 bases and J by 5 bases, leaving 17 bases between them. From germline, CDR1 is GTSNPN and CDR2 SVGIG (reference sequence). The CDR3 consists of 14 residues. The CDR3 loop reads CAWTRRRLVTEAFF. The CDR3, as DNA: TGTGCCTGGACCCGCAGGCGTTTGGTTACTGAAGCTTTCTTT.

This clonotype was detected a few times. This chain uses TRBV12-3 or TRBV12-4 with TRBJ2-3; 12 nucleotides line up with TRBD2. The CDR3 spans 18 residues. Trimming removed 6 bases from V and 4 bases from J; junction bases left unmatched: 14. Here the CDR3 DNA reads TGTGCCAGCAGCCGATCCCGACTAGCGGGAGTTGTTGCAGATACGCAGTATTTT. Translated, it gives CASSRSRLAGVVADTQYF.

The rearrangement uses TRBV30 and TRBJ2-1; TRBD2 matches 7 bases. Germline trimming cut 0 bases from V and 10 bases from J; bases unmatched to any gene: 6. In germline, CDR1 is GTSNPN, CDR2 SVGIG (reference sequence). The CDR3 totals 13 residues. The CDR3 here is CAWSVGKGGEQFF. The CDR3 coding sequence is TGTGCCTGGAGTGTAGGGAAGGGAGGGGAGCAGTTCTTC.

This clonotype has only a few counts. The chain is built from TRBV4-1 and TRBJ2-3, with 12 positions matching TRBD2. The germline gives CDR1 MGHRA, CDR2 YSYEKL. The CDR3 spans 18 residues. V was clipped by 1 base and J by 2 bases; unmatched bases: 7. The CDR3 DNA reads as TGCGCCAGCAGCCAAGCCCTTAGGACTAGCGGGACCACAGATACGCAGTATTTT. It encodes CASSQALRTSGTTDTQYF.

J is TRBJ2-3 and V is TRBV13; D possibly corresponds to TRBD2 (5 bases). Germline assignment: CDR1 PRHDT and CDR2 FYEKMQ (reference sequence). The V and J ends lost 5 bases and 3 bases respectively, with 15 bases between them. The CDR3 length is 15 residues. DNA for the CDR3: TGTGCCAGCAGCCCCCCGAGGGAGAGGACAGATACGCAGTATTTT. Residues: CASSPPRERTDTQYF.

This clonotype turned up a few times. The chain is built from TRBV7-9 and TRBJ1-1, with TRBD1 identical over 10 bases. Unmatched junction bases numbered 6, after V lost 5 bases and J lost 0 bases. Germline V gene sequence: CDR1 SEHNR, CDR2 FQNEAQ (reference sequence). The CDR3 has 16 amino acids. CDR3 region: CASSAGTGAMNTEAFF. CDR3 in DNA: TGTGCCAGCAGCGCGGGGACAGGGGCTATGAACACTGAAGCTTTCTTT.

This clonotype was seen only a few times. This sequence joins TRBV5-1 and TRBJ2-4, with 9 bases identical to TRBD1. Unmatched junction bases numbered 2, after V lost 0 bases and J lost 1 base. Germline-derived CDR1 and CDR2 are SGHRS and YFSETQ. The CDR3 length is 16 residues. The CDR3 loop is CASSLGDREAKNIQYF. Written as DNA, the CDR3 is TGCGCCAGCAGCTTGGGGGACAGGGAGGCCAAAAACATTCAGTACTTC.

The chain couples TRBV15 to TRBJ2-1, with 8 bases identical to TRBD2. Germline V gene lookup returns CDR1 LNHNV and CDR2 YYDKDF (reference sequence). V shed 3 bases and J 9 bases; nucleotides not matched to a gene: 7. The CDR3 contains 14 residues. The CDR3 DNA reads TGTGCCACCAGCAGCCTCAGCGGGGGCGGTGAGCAGTTCTTC. It encodes CATSSLSGGGEQFF.

This clonotype appeared a few times. The chain combines TRBV7-2 with TRBJ1-4; a possible D gene is TRBD1 (6 bases). Trimming cost V 1 base and J 7 bases, with 10 bases left between them. CDR3 size: 14 residues. The germline gives CDR1 SGHTA, CDR2 FQGNSA. The CDR3 DNA sequence: TGTGCCAGCAGCTTAGTTCAGGGGATTGAAAAACTGTTTTTT. It translates to CASSLVQGIEKLFF.

This clonotype came up a few times. The V call is TRBV12-3 or TRBV12-4, the J call TRBJ2-2; 10 bases fit TRBD2. Unmatched junction bases numbered 5, after V lost 1 base and J lost 6 bases. The CDR3 loop spans 16 amino acids. The CDR3: CASSLDGLAASGELFF. CDR3 nucleotide sequence: TGTGCCAGCAGTTTAGATGGACTAGCGGCCTCCGGGGAGCTGTTTTTT.

This clonotype was observed at least ten times. The V call is TRBV5-1, the J call TRBJ1-6; D gene ambiguous. The CDR3 is 15 residues long. Trimming removed 0 bases from V and 9 bases from J, with 13 bases in between. Germline V CDR1 and CDR2: SGHRS, YFSETQ. CDR3 nucleotides: TGCGCCAGCAGCTTGGCCGATTATGCAGGTTCACCCCTCCACTTT. Protein: CASSLADYAGSPLHF. Full variable domain (remainder filled in from reference TRBV5-1 and TRBJ1-6): KAGVTQTPRYLIKTRGQQVTLSCSPISGHRSVSWYQQTPGQGLQFLFEYFSETQRNKGNFPGRFSGRQFSNSRSEMNVSTLELGDSALYLCASSLADYAGSPLHFGNGTRLTVT.

A word on this clonotype: One junction end does not reproduce the germline sequence, and a read error may be involved. This sequence joins TRBV29-1 and TRBJ2-5; 9 nucleotides line up with TRBD2. The CDR3 has 15 amino acids. Per the germline V gene, CDR1 is SQVTM and CDR2 is ANQGSEA. For the CDR3, the DNA is TGCAGAGTTGAATCTAGCGGGGTGATCCAAGAGACCCAGTACTTC. This translates into CRVESSGVIQETQYF.

This clonotype was detected only a few times. The V gene is TRBV13, the J gene TRBJ2-6, with D unclear. Between the trimmed V and J ends, which lost 5 bases and 2 bases, there was a span of 4 bases. The CDR3 has 13 amino acids. CDR1 PRHDT and CDR2 FYEKMQ come from the germline V gene (reference sequence). As DNA, the CDR3 is TGTGCCAGCAGCGGGACTGGGGCCAACGTCCTGACTTTC. The encoded protein is CASSGTGANVLTF. The entire variable domain, with the rest obtained from reference TRBV13 and TRBJ2-6, is as follows: AAGVIQSPRHLIKEKRETATLKCYPIPRHDTVYWYQQGPGQDPQFLISFYEKMQSDKGSIPDRFSAQQFSDYHSELNMSSLELGDSALYFCASSGTGANVLTFGAGSRLTVL.

This clonotype turned up a few times. The chain has TRBV6-5 and TRBJ1-1; D is unresolved. The V gene lost 4 bases and the J gene lost 0 bases, with 6 bases spanning the gap. This CDR3 is built from 13 residues. Germline lookup yields CDR1 MNHEY and CDR2 SVGAGI. CDR3 DNA sequence: TGTGCCAGCAGTTCCGTCATGAACACTGAAGCTTTCTTT. Protein product: CASSSVMNTEAFF.